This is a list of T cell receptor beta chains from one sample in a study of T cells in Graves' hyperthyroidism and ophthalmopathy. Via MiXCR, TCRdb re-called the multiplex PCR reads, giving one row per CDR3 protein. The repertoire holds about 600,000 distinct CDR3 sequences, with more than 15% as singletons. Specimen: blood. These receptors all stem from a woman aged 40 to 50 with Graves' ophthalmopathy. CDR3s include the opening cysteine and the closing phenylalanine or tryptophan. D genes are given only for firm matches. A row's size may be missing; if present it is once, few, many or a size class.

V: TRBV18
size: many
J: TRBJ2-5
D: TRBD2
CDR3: CASSPASGGETQYF
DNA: TGTGCCAGCTCACCAGCTAGCGGGGGAGAGACCCAGTACTTC

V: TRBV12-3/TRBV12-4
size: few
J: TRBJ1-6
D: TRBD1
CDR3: CASSSQNRGDSPLHF
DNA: TGTGCCAGCAGTTCCCAGAACAGGGGCGATTCACCCCTCCACTTT

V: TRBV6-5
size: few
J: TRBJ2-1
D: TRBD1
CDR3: CASSYRDRDNEQFF
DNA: TGTGCCAGCAGTTACCGGGACAGGGACAATGAGCAGTTCTTC

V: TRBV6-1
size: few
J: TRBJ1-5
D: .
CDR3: CASSERAAYSNQPQHF
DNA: TGTGCCAGCAGTGAAAGGGCAGCTTATAGCAATCAGCCCCAGCATTTT

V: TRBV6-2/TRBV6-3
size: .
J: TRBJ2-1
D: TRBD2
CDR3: CASSPEGLASYNEQFF
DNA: TGTGCCAGCAGCCCGGAGGGACTAGCTTCCTACAATGAGCAGTTCTTC

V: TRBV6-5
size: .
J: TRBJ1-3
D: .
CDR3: CASSLKRNTISF
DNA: TGTGCCAGCAGTTTAAAACGAAACACCATATCTTTT

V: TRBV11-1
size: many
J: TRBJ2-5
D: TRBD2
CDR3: CASSLLGLAFQETQYF
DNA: TGTGCCAGCAGCTTATTGGGACTAGCCTTCCAAGAGACCCAGTACTTC

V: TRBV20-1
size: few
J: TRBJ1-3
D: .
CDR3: CSASPRESPLRSGNTIYF
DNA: TGCAGTGCTAGCCCCCGGGAGAGCCCCCTCCGTTCTGGAAACACCATATATTTT

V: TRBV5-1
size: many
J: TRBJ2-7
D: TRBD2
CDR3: CASSVPSGRSEQYF
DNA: TGCGCCAGCAGCGTCCCTAGCGGGAGATCCGAGCAGTACTTC

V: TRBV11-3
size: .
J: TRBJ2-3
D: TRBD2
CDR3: CASSLTGLAGADTQYF
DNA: TGTGCCAGCAGCTTAACTGGACTAGCGGGAGCAGATACGCAGTATTTT

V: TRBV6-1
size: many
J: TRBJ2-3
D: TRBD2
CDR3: CASSDLAGSTDTQYF
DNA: TGTGCCAGCAGTGACCTAGCGGGTAGCACAGATACGCAGTATTTT

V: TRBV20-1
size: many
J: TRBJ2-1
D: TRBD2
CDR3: CSARLLTGTRVRNEQFF
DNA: TGCAGTGCTAGACTCCTAACCGGGACTAGGGTTCGGAATGAGCAGTTCTTC

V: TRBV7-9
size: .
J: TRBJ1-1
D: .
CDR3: CASSLAGRVTEAFF
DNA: TGTGCCAGCAGCCTAGCAGGGAGAGTCACTGAAGCTTTCTTT

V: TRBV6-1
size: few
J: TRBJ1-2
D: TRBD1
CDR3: CASSQQGAGGYTF
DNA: TGTGCCAGCAGTCAACAGGGGGCAGGTGGCTACACCTTC

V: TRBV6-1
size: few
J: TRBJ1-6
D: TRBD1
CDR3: CASSARQGFMAPLHF
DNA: TGTGCCAGCAGTGCTAGACAGGGCTTCATGGCACCCCTCCACTTT

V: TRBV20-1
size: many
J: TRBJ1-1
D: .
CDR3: CSARGGGSDTEAFF
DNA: TGCAGTGCTAGAGGGGGGGGGTCGGACACTGAAGCTTTCTTT

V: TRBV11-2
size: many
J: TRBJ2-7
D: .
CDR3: CASSLTEGEQYF
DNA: TGTGCCAGCAGCTTAACAGAGGGGGAGCAGTACTTC

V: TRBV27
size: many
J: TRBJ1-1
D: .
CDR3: CASSNSIEAFF
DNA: TGTGCCAGCAGTAACAGTATAGAAGCTTTCTTT

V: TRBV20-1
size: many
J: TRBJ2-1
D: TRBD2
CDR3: CSAGLAEYNEQFF
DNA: TGCAGTGCGGGACTAGCGGAATACAATGAGCAGTTCTTC

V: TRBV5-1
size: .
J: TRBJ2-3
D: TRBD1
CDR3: CASSLELTQGATQYF
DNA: TGCGCCAGCAGCTTGGAGTTGACCCAGGGGGCTACGCAGTATTTT

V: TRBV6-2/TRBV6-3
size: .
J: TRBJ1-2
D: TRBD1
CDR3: CASGRQGKVYGYTF
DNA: TGTGCCAGCGGGAGACAGGGGAAAGTTTATGGCTACACCTTC

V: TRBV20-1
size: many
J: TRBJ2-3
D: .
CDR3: CSPNLSTDTQYF
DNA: TGCAGTCCCAACTTAAGCACAGATACGCAGTATTTT

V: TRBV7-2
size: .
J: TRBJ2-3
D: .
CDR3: CASSLDGGWDTQYF
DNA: TGTGCCAGCAGCTTGGACGGCGGTTGGGATACGCAGTATTTT

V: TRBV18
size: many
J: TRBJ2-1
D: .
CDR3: CASSPTVYNEQFF
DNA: TGTGCCAGCTCACCGACAGTTTACAATGAGCAGTTCTTC

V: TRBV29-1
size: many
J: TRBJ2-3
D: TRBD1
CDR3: CSATGESTDTQYF
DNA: TGCAGCGCGACAGGGGAGAGCACAGATACGCAGTATTTT

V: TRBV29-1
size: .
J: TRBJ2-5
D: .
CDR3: CSVAKQRSETQYF
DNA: TGCAGCGTTGCTAAGCAGAGGTCAGAGACCCAGTACTTC

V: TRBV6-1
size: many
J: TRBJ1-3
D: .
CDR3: CASSAGRSSGNTIYF
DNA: TGTGCCAGCAGTGCGGGGAGAAGCTCTGGAAACACCATATATTTT

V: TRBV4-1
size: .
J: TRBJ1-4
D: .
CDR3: CASNQGIANEKLFF
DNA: TGCGCCAGCAATCAAGGGATTGCTAATGAAAAACTGTTTTTT

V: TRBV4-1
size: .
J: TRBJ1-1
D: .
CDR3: CASSQLIWNTEAFF
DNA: TGCGCCAGCAGCCAATTGATCTGGAACACTGAAGCTTTCTTT

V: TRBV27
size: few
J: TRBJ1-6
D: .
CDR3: CASTLRGAAIFNSPLHF
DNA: TGTGCCAGCACCCTCCGGGGGGCGGCAATTTTTAATTCACCCCTCCACTTT

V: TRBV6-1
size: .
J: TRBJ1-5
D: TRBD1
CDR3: CASLLNAGTGLLRLNQPQHF
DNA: TGTGCCAGCCTTCTAAACGCCGGGACAGGCCTACTTCGTCTGAATCAGCCCCAGCATTTT

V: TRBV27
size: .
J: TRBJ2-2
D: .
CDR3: CASSLSRTTGELFF
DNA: TGTGCCAGCAGTTTATCCCGGACCACCGGGGAGCTGTTTTTT

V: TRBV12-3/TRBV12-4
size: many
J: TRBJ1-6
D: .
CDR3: CASSRGTTTPLHF
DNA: TGTGCCAGCAGTCGAGGGACTACGACACCCCTCCACTTT

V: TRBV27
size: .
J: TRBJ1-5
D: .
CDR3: CASRHTGTDLTRGQPQHF
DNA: TGTGCCAGCAGACACACCGGGACGGATTTAACGCGGGGTCAGCCCCAGCATTTT

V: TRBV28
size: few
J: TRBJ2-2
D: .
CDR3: CASKEGANTGELFF
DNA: TGTGCCAGCAAAGAAGGGGCGAACACCGGGGAGCTGTTTTTT

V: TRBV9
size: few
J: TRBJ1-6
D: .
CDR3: CASSATGRAYNSPLHF
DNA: TGTGCCAGCAGCGCAACCGGGAGAGCTTATAATTCACCCCTCCACTTT

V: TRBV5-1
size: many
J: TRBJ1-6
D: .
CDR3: CASSLTGAIGNSPLHF
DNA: TGCGCCAGCAGCTTGACGGGGGCCATCGGGAATTCACCCCTCCACTTT

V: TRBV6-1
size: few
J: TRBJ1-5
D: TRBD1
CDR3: CASSPNRGAGGQPQHF
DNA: TGTGCCAGCAGTCCAAACAGGGGGGCGGGTGGTCAGCCCCAGCATTTT

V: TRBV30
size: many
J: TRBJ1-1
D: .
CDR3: CAWSVLITMNTEAFF
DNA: TGTGCCTGGAGTGTACTGATCACCATGAACACTGAAGCTTTCTTT

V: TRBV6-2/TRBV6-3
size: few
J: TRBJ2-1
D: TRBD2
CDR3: CASSIAGGPNEQFF
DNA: TGTGCCAGCAGTATAGCGGGGGGGCCGAATGAGCAGTTCTTC

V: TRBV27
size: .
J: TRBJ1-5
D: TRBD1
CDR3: CASRFTGGQPQHF
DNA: TGTGCCAGCAGGTTTACAGGGGGGCAGCCCCAGCATTTT

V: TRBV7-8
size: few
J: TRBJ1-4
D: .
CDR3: CASSFIRAGKRTNEKLFF
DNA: TGTGCCAGCAGCTTTATTCGGGCAGGGAAGAGAACTAATGAAAAACTGTTTTTT

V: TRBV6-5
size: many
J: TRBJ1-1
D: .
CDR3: CASSYSRRGENTEAFF
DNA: TGTGCCAGCAGTTACTCGAGAAGGGGGGAGAACACTGAAGCTTTCTTT

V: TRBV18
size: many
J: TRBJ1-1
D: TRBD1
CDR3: CASSPDPLGRGSTEAFF
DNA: TGTGCCAGCTCACCAGATCCTCTGGGCAGGGGGAGTACTGAAGCTTTCTTT

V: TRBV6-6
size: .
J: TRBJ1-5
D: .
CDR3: CASSYSEQAGNQPQHF
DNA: TGTGCCAGCAGTTACTCGGAACAGGCAGGCAATCAGCCCCAGCATTTT

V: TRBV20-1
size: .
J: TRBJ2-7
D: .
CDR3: CSARGGSGSSSYEQYF
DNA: TGCAGTGCTAGAGGGGGAAGCGGGTCAAGCTCCTACGAGCAGTACTTC

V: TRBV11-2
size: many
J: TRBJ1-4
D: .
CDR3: CASSLVGRGRTNEKLFF
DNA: TGTGCCAGCAGCTTAGTGGGCAGAGGAAGGACTAATGAAAAACTGTTTTTT

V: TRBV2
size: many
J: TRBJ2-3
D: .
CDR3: CASSEGTVQYF
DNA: TGTGCCAGCAGTGAGGGCACCGTGCAGTATTTT

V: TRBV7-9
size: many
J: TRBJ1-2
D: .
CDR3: CASSLVSSEANYGYTF
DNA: TGTGCCAGCAGCTTAGTTTCGTCAGAAGCTAACTATGGCTACACCTTC

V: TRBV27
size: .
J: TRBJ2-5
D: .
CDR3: CASTDRPGTQYF
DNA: TGTGCCAGCACCGACAGGCCAGGGACCCAGTACTTC

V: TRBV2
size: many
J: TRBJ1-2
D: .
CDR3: CASLTGHLSGGYTF
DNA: TGTGCCAGCCTTACGGGACACTTGAGTGGTGGCTACACCTTC

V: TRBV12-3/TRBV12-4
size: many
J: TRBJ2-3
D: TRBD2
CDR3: CASSLRASGRRDTQYF
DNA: TGTGCCAGCAGTTTACGTGCTAGCGGGAGGCGAGATACGCAGTATTTT

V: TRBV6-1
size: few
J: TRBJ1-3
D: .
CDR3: CASSDSFYAGNTIYF
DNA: TGTGCCAGCAGTGACTCCTTCTACGCTGGAAACACCATATATTTT

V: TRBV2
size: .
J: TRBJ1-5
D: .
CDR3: CASSQEGLRNQPQHF
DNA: TGCGCCAGCAGCCAAGAGGGCCTACGCAATCAGCCCCAGCATTTT

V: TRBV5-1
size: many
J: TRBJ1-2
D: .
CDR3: CASSPLDSNYGYTF
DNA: TGCGCCAGCAGCCCGCTAGACAGTAACTATGGCTACACCTTC